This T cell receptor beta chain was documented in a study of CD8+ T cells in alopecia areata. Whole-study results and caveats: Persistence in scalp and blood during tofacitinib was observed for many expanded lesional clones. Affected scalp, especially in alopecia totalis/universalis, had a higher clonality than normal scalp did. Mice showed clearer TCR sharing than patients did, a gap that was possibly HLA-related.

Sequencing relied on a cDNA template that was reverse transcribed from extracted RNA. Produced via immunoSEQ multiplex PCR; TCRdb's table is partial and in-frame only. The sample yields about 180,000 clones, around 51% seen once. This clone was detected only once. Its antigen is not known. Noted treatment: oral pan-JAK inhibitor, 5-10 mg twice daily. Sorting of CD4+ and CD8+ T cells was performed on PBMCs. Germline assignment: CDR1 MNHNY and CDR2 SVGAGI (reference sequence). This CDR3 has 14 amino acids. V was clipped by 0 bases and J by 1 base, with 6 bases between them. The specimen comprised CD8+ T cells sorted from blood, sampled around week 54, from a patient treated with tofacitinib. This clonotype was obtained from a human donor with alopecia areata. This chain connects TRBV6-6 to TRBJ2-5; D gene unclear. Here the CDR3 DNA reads TGTGCCAGCAGTTACTCGATTGCCCAAGAGACCCAGTACTTC. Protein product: CASSYSIAQETQYF.